The 9 T cell receptor beta chains reported below all come from one sample, sequenced in a study of vaccination and CD4 T cells after COVID-19. Scientists ran DNA taken from cultured CD4+ T cells through the Oncomine TCR Beta short-read assay for sequencing. TCRdb called the PCR reads again in MiXCR, with one record for every CDR3 protein. The sample lists tens of thousands of distinct CDR3 sequences; about 33% were seen once. Indicated time point: late sampling 161 to 241 days after vaccination in three convalescent patients. Treatment here: approximately 9-day PBMC culture with coronavirus spike peptide pools or control peptides (ViraFEST assay). No antigens are known for them. The source material was CD4+ T cells from blood, cultured in vitro, sampled about 7 months after SARS-CoV-2 vaccination. The receptors were gathered from a human donor who had recovered from COVID-19.

This clonotype was found a few times. V gene TRBV7-2 combines with J gene TRBJ2-1, with D maybe TRBD2 (5 bases). The CDR3 runs to 15 residues. The V end lost 4 bases, the J end lost 0 bases, and 10 bases lay between the germline ends. The germline gives CDR1 SGHTA, CDR2 FQGNSA. The CDR3: CASSYHTSSYNEQFF. CDR3 coding DNA: TGTGCCAGCAGCTACCACACTAGCTCCTACAATGAGCAGTTCTTC. The full variable domain, rest sourced from reference TRBV7-2 and TRBJ2-1, is GAGVSQSPSNKVTEKGKDVELRCDPISGHTALYWYRQSLGQGLEFLIYFQGNSAPDKSGLPSDRFSAERTGGSVSTLTIQRTQQEDSAVYLCASSYHTSSYNEQFFGPGTRLTVL.

The V and J genes are TRBV9 and TRBJ2-7, with 11 bases identical to TRBD2. The germline V gene encodes CDR1 SGDLS and CDR2 YYNGEE. Losses at the gene ends were 0 bases for V and 3 bases for J; bases not matched to a gene: 8. This CDR3 has 17 residues. The CDR3 loop is CASSVGATSGINYEQYF. The CDR3 nucleotides are TGTGCCAGCAGCGTAGGGGCGACTAGCGGGATAAACTACGAGCAGTACTTC.

This clonotype was recorded a few times. The chain recombines TRBV7-2 with TRBJ2-5; perhaps TRBD2 as D (6 bases). V was clipped by 4 bases and J by 5 bases, with 20 bases between them. Germline CDR1 reads SGHTA; CDR2 reads FQGNSA. The CDR3 consists of 16 residues. The CDR3 loop reads CASSSRAGYLGETQYF. The CDR3 bases are TGTGCCAGCAGCTCCAGGGCGGGGTACCTCGGGGAGACCCAGTACTTC.

This chain uses TRBV4-2 with TRBJ2-1; D is uncertain. This CDR3 spans 16 amino acids. In germline, CDR1 is LGHNA, CDR2 YNFKEQ. Trimming removed 0 bases from V and 0 bases from J, with 9 bases in between. CDR3 sequence (DNA): TGTGCCAGCAGCCAAGAGCCACTGAGCTCCTACAATGAGCAGTTCTTC. Protein sequence: CASSQEPLSSYNEQFF.

This chain uses TRBV11-3 with TRBJ2-1; possibly TRBD1 for D (6 bases). Per germline, CDR1 SGHNT and CDR2 YENEEA. V was clipped by 5 bases and J by 7 bases, with 18 bases between them. CDR3 length: 15 residues. The CDR3 spells CASSPGETGRNEQFF. CDR3 coding DNA: TGTGCCAGCAGCCCCGGGGAAACAGGGCGGAATGAGCAGTTCTTC.

The genes are TRBV5-5 and TRBJ1-2; D unclear. The CDR3 contains 15 residues. Germline values: CDR1 SGHKS, CDR2 YYEKEE (reference sequence). The V gene lost 1 base and the J gene lost 2 bases, with 12 bases spanning the gap. The CDR3: CASSLLARENYGYTF. The CDR3 nucleotides read TGTGCCAGCAGCTTGTTGGCGAGGGAGAACTATGGCTACACCTTC.

This clonotype was observed a single time. The rearrangement joins TRBV7-8 to TRBJ1-1; D gene uncertain. Per germline, CDR1 SGHVS and CDR2 FQNEAQ. The V end was cut by 1 base, the J end by 4 bases, with 4 bases between. The CDR3 extends over 12 amino acids. Written as DNA, the CDR3 is TGTGCCAGCAGCTTAGGGCGCACTGAAGCTTTCTTT. It yields the protein CASSLGRTEAFF.

The gene calls are TRBV20-1 and TRBJ2-2; D possibly corresponds to TRBD2 (7 bases). Germline CDR1 is DFQATT and CDR2 is SNEGSKA (reference sequence). V dropped 0 bases and J dropped 3 bases, with 17 bases sitting between them. The CDR3 totals 17 residues. CDR3 nucleotides: TGCAGTGCTAGAGAGGGGATGACGGGGGGCTACACCGGGGAGCTGTTTTTT. Translating it yields CSAREGMTGGYTGELFF.

This chain uses TRBV7-2 with TRBJ2-2; maybe TRBD1 (5 bases). The CDR3 is made up of 17 amino acids. The germline V gene encodes CDR1 SGHTA and CDR2 FQGNSA. V dropped 1 base and J dropped 4 bases, with 16 bases sitting between them. CDR3 in DNA: TGTGCCAGCAGCTTAGGTCTGGGGCTAGGCATCACCGGGGAGCTGTTTTTT. Encoded protein: CASSLGLGLGITGELFF.